This T cell receptor (beta chain) was observed in a study of response to subunit inactivated influenza vaccine. Findings of the study overall: Only a handful of new T cells, the authors suggested, are recruited with each seasonal influenza vaccination.

MiXCR was run by TCRdb on the RT-PCR reads, yielding one entry per CDR3 protein. The repertoire has approximately 520,000 distinct CDR3 sequences, approximately 16% of them found once; the top ten carry about 3%. On this clonotype itself: Its antigen is unidentified.

The germline V gene has CDR1 DFQATT and CDR2 SNEGSKA (reference sequence). The length of the CDR3 is 12 residues. Trimming took off 3 bases at V and 0 bases at J, with 6 bases between the two ends. Material: CD4+ T cells sorted from PBMCs, obtained less than 30 months after vaccination. The chain joins TRBV20-1 to TRBJ2-7; D might be TRBD2 (5 bases). This TCR derives from a man between 50 and 69 years old who received an inactivated influenza vaccine. The CDR3, as DNA: TGCAGTGCTAGCGGGATCTCCTACGAGCAGTACTTC. Translating it yields CSASGISYEQYF.